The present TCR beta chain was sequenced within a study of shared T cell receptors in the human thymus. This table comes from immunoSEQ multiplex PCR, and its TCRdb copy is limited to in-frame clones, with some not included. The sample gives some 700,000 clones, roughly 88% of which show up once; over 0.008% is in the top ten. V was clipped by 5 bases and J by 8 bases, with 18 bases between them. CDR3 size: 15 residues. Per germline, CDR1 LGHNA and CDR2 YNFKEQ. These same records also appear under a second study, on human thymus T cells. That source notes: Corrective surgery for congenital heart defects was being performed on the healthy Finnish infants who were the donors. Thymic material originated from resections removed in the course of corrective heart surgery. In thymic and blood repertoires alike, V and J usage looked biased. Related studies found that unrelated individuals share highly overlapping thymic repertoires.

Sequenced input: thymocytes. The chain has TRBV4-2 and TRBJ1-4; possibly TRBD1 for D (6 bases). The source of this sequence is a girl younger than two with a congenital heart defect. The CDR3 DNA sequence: TGTGCCAGCAGCGAAAGGACAGCTCAGCGGGAAAAACTGTTTTTT. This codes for CASSERTAQREKLFF.